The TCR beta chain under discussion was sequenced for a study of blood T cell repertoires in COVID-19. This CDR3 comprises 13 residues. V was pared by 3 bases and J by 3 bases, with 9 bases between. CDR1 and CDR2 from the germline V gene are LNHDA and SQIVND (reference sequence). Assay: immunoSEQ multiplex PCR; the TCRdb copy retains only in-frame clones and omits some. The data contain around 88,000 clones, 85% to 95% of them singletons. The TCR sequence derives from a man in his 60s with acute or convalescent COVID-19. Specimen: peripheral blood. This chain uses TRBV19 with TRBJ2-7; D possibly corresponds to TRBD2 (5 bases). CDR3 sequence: CASSIERSYEQYF. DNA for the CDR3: TGTGCCAGTAGTATCGAGCGGAGCTACGAGCAGTACTTC. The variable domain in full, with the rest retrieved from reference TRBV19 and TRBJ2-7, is DGGITQSPKYLFRKEGQNVTLSCEQNLNHDAMYWYRQDPGQGLRLIYYSQIVNDFQKGDIAEGYSVSREKKESFPLTVTSAQKNPTAFYLCASSIERSYEQYFGPGTRLTVT.